The rows below give T cell receptor beta chains drawn from one sample of a study of glioma-infiltrating T cells after dendritic cell vaccination. Assay used: immunoSEQ multiplex PCR; TCRdb lists only in-frame clones, some missing. The sample carries 85,000 to 100,000 clones, around 80% recorded once. This sample comprised blood, obtained after dendritic cell vaccination. The receptor source for this set is a human donor with glioblastoma. CDR3s include the opening cysteine and the closing phenylalanine or tryptophan. D genes are given only for firm matches. Clone size is stated in some rows and not others, as once, few, many or a class when expanded.

>few|NA|TRBJ2-3|TRBV5-1
CASSLDSSTDTQYF
TGCGCCAGCAGCTTGGACTCGAGCACAGATACGCAGTATTTT
>NA|TRBD2|TRBJ2-7|TRBV2
CASTLAGVFYEQYF
TGTGCCAGCACGCTAGCGGGAGTGTTTTACGAGCAGTACTTC
>few|TRBD2|TRBJ2-7|TRBV2
CASGAGLAYEQYF
TGTGCCAGTGGAGCAGGACTAGCTTACGAGCAGTACTTC
>few|TRBD2|TRBJ2-7|TRBV5-1
CASSRGGERSEQYF
TGCGCCAGCAGCCGGGGGGGGGAACGGAGCGAGCAGTACTTC
>NA|NA|TRBJ1-2|TRBV27
CASSPIRTRLDYGYTF
TGTGCCAGCAGTCCCATCCGGACAAGGCTCGACTATGGCTACACCTTC
>NA|TRBD2|TRBJ2-5|TRBV29-1
CSVGGGHEAQYF
TGCAGCGTTGGGGGAGGGCACGAGGCCCAGTACTTC
>few|TRBD1|TRBJ1-1|TRBV23-1
CASSRETGGLNTEAFF
TGCGCCAGCAGTCGGGAGACAGGGGGGCTGAACACTGAAGCTTTCTTT
>NA|NA|TRBJ1-3|TRBV5-1
CASSFEAGNTIYF
TGCGCCAGCAGCTTTGAGGCTGGAAACACCATATATTTT
>NA|NA|TRBJ2-2|TRBV6-1
CASSERNMRFANTGELFF
TGTGCCAGCAGTGAACGGAATATGAGGTTCGCGAACACCGGGGAGCTGTTTTTT
>NA|NA|TRBJ1-5|TRBV19
CASSRAGVNSIGQPQHF
TGTGCCAGTAGTCGGGCAGGGGTAAATTCAATTGGTCAGCCCCAGCATTTT
>NA|NA|TRBJ1-6|TRBV5-6
CASSSGVLVGISPLHF
TGTGCCAGCAGCTCAGGGGTTTTGGTGGGGATTTCACCCCTCCACTTT
>NA|TRBD2|TRBJ2-5|TRBV7-6
CASSLEYGGRAWETQYF
TGTGCCAGCAGCTTAGAGTACGGCGGGAGGGCTTGGGAGACCCAGTACTTC
>once|TRBD1|TRBJ1-2|TRBV2
CASSELPTGGYGYTF
TGTGCCAGCAGTGAGCTCCCGACAGGGGGGTATGGCTACACCTTC
>NA|TRBD1|TRBJ1-4|TRBV30
CAWKGQGEKLFF
TGTGCCTGGAAGGGACAGGGTGAAAAACTGTTTTTT
>NA|TRBD2|TRBJ2-3|TRBV5-1
CASSAALAGALDTQYF
TGCGCCAGCAGCGCCGCACTAGCGGGGGCCCTAGATACGCAGTATTTT
>NA|NA|TRBJ2-6|TRBV21-1
CASITNCRDRGRFGANVLTF
TGTGCCAGCATCACTAATTGTCGGGACAGGGGGCGGTTTGGGGCCAACGTCCTGACTTTC
>NA|NA|TRBJ2-4|TRBV6-1
CASSDRPLAKNIQYF
TGTGCCAGCAGTGACAGGCCCCTAGCCAAAAACATTCAGTACTTC
>NA|NA|TRBJ2-4|TRBV4-1
CASSRVVVAKNIQYF
TGCGCCAGCAGCCGCGTTGTAGTAGCCAAAAACATTCAGTACTTC
>NA|TRBD2|TRBJ2-1|TRBV5-1
CASSPSGRASPPPYNEQFF
TGCGCCAGCAGCCCTAGCGGGAGGGCCTCTCCCCCCCCATACAATGAGCAGTTCTTC
>once|NA|TRBJ2-3|TRBV28
CASSSQGRALETDTDTQYF
TGTGCCAGCAGTTCCCAGGGGCGGGCGCTAGAAACCGACACAGATACGCAGTATTTT
>NA|NA|TRBJ2-7|TRBV10-1
CASSDITGPFGEQYF
TGCGCCAGCAGTGATATCACAGGCCCCTTCGGCGAGCAGTACTTC
>NA|NA|TRBJ1-3|TRBV7-9
CASSLNGGRNTIYF
TGTGCCAGCAGCTTAAACGGAGGGCGAAACACCATATATTTT
>NA|NA|TRBJ1-5|TRBV14
CASSQQIPQPQHF
TGTGCCAGCAGCCAACAGATCCCACAGCCCCAGCATTTT
>NA|NA|TRBJ1-4|TRBV30
CAWSVGGQSVSTNEKLFF
TGTGCCTGGAGTGTAGGAGGTCAGAGCGTTTCAACTAATGAAAAACTGTTTTTT
>NA|TRBD2|TRBJ2-3|TRBV7-9
CASSRTSGRIDTQYF
TGTGCCAGCAGCCGGACTAGCGGGCGCATCGATACGCAGTATTTT
>NA|NA|TRBJ1-5|TRBV7-8
CASSLAGDQPQHF
TGTGCCAGCAGCTTGGCAGGGGATCAGCCCCAGCATTTT
>NA|NA|TRBJ1-2|TRBV28
CASSLGQRYGYTF
TGTGCCAGCAGTTTGGGGCAGCGCTATGGCTACACCTTC
>once|TRBD1|TRBJ2-2|TRBV5-1
CASSSNRGMGGELFF
TGCGCCAGCAGCTCGAACAGGGGAATGGGCGGGGAGCTGTTTTTT
>NA|NA|TRBJ1-1|TRBV15
CATSREAAGLTEAFF
TGTGCCACCAGCAGAGAGGCGGCGGGGCTGACTGAAGCTTTCTTT
>NA|NA|TRBJ1-2|TRBV19
CASGGNRYGYTF
TGTGCCAGTGGGGGGAATCGCTATGGCTACACCTTC
>once|NA|TRBJ2-5|TRBV4-2
CASSQEGPGRPRPQYF
TGTGCCAGCAGCCAAGAAGGACCAGGGCGCCCCAGGCCCCAGTACTTC
>NA|TRBD2|TRBJ2-1|TRBV5-1
CASSRTSGSYNEQFF
TGCGCCAGCAGCCGTACTAGCGGATCCTACAATGAGCAGTTCTTC
>NA|NA|TRBJ2-3|TRBV2
CASSHDSGRQYF
TGTGCCAGCAGTCATGACTCCGGTAGGCAGTATTTT
>once|NA|TRBJ1-2|TRBV10-2
CASSSGLGGYTF
TGCGCCAGCAGCAGCGGCTTGGGGGGCTACACCTTC
>NA|TRBD2|TRBJ2-1|TRBV5-4
CASSKTSGGPWEQFF
TGTGCCAGCAGCAAGACTAGCGGGGGGCCATGGGAGCAGTTCTTC
>few|NA|TRBJ1-3|TRBV10-3
CAISRDSSSGNTIYF
TGTGCCATCAGTCGCGACAGCTCCTCTGGAAACACCATATATTTT
>NA|NA|TRBJ1-2|TRBV27
CASSQRLGILSGYTF
TGTGCCAGCAGCCAGCGGCTGGGTATCCTCTCTGGCTACACCTTC
>NA|NA|TRBJ1-5|TRBV19
CASSIFSGLRNQPQHF
TGTGCCAGTAGTATCTTTTCAGGGCTCCGCAATCAGCCCCAGCATTTT
>NA|NA|TRBJ2-2|TRBV9
CASSVADGGPGGTGELFF
TGTGCCAGCAGCGTAGCGGACGGGGGACCCGGGGGCACCGGGGAGCTGTTTTTT
>NA|NA|TRBJ2-1|TRBV29-1
CSVPFRGATNEQFF
TGCAGCGTTCCCTTCCGGGGGGCCACCAATGAGCAGTTCTTC
>NA|TRBD2|TRBJ2-7|TRBV30
CAWSPGLAGEKQYF
TGTGCCTGGAGCCCTGGACTAGCGGGAGAAAAGCAGTACTTC
>few|NA|TRBJ2-5|TRBV7-3
CASSDRDSPETQYF
TGTGCCAGCAGCGATCGGGACTCCCCAGAGACCCAGTACTTC
>once|TRBD2|TRBJ2-3|TRBV9
CASSVGASGSHRTDTQYF
TGTGCCAGCAGCGTAGGGGCTAGCGGGAGCCACCGCACAGATACGCAGTATTTT
>NA|NA|TRBJ2-2|TRBV6-1
CASSIDRPGTGELFF
TGTGCCAGCAGTATTGACAGGCCGGGCACCGGGGAGCTGTTTTTT
>NA|TRBD2|TRBJ2-4|TRBV6-1
CASTARTSLHIQYF
TGTGCCAGCACTGCAAGGACTAGTCTACACATTCAGTACTTC
>NA|TRBD2|TRBJ2-3|TRBV5-1
CASSLVPSGSGADTQYF
TGCGCCAGCAGCTTGGTTCCTAGCGGGAGTGGGGCGGATACGCAGTATTTT
>few|TRBD2|TRBJ2-3|TRBV6-5
CASGRAHADTQYF
TGTGCCAGCGGGAGGGCCCACGCAGATACGCAGTATTTT